One sample yielded the 18 T cell receptor beta chains listed below, sequenced in a study of T cell responses to AZD1222 COVID-19 vaccine. Sequenced by immunoSEQ multiplex PCR; TCRdb stores in-frame clones only, minus some. The sample shows around 150,000 clones, 75% to 90% of them seen only once. The sequences come from peripheral blood, collected on day 0 of AZD1222 vaccination. The receptors were sampled from an adult in good health.

J is TRBJ1-2 and V is TRBV24-1, with 7 bases aligning to TRBD1. The CDR3 extends over 14 amino acids. CDR1 KGHDR and CDR2 SFDVKD come from the germline V gene. Germline trimming cut 7 bases from V and 5 bases from J; bases unmatched to any gene: 9. Written as DNA, the CDR3 is TGTGCCACCAGGGGGACAGCCCCGGGATATGGCTACACCTTC. This encodes CATRGTAPGYGYTF.

In its sample, this clone was seen many times. The chain employs TRBV28 and TRBJ2-7; 7 bases fit TRBD2. The CDR3 is 12 residues long. The germline gives CDR1 MDHEN, CDR2 SYDVKM. The trim removed 10 bases at V and 3 bases at J, leaving 6 bases unmatched. The CDR3 is CATAGRGYEQYF. CDR3 in DNA: TGTGCCACCGCAGGGAGGGGCTACGAGCAGTACTTC.

V usage is TRBV6-4 and J usage is TRBJ2-7, with unresolved D. The length of the CDR3 is 14 residues. V lost 5 bases and J 7 bases, leaving 18 bases between the germline ends. Germline V gene data show CDR1 as MRHNA and CDR2 as SNTAGT. CDR3 nucleotides: TGTGCCAGCAGTCCAAACGTGGCAGCCCAGGAGCAGTACTTC. Protein product: CASSPNVAAQEQYF.

The chain employs TRBV27 and TRBJ1-3; D is ambiguous. V was pared by 2 bases and J by 1 base, with 6 bases between. From germline, CDR1 is MNHEY and CDR2 SMNVEV (reference sequence). This CDR3 comprises 14 residues. The DNA for the CDR3 is TGTGCCAGCAGTTTACACGGTTCTGGAAACACCATATATTTT. Protein product: CASSLHGSGNTIYF.

The rearrangement links TRBV30 to TRBJ2-2; 16 bases are a match to TRBD2. V lost 7 bases, J lost 4 bases, and 6 bases stayed unmatched. CDR1 GTSNPN and CDR2 SVGIG come from the germline V gene (reference sequence). This CDR3 comprises 16 residues. The CDR3 DNA sequence: TGTGCCTCCCCGGGACTAGCGGGGGGGGCCACCGGGGAGCTGTTTTTT. It specifies CASPGLAGGATGELFF. Complete variable domain (other parts from reference TRBV30 and TRBJ2-2): SQTIHQWPATLVQPVGSPLSLECTVEGTSNPNLYWYRQAAGRGLQLLFYSVGIGQISSEVPQNLSASRPQDRQFILSSKKLLLSDSGFYLCASPGLAGGATGELFFGEGSRLTVL.

V usage is TRBV25-1 and J usage is TRBJ1-6, with D possibly TRBD1 on 5 matching bases. The CDR3 loop spans 13 amino acids. Germline CDR1 is MGHDK and CDR2 is SYGVNS. V lost 5 bases, J lost 11 bases, and 13 bases lay in between. Here the CDR3 reads CASSSRTSTPLHF. The CDR3 DNA reads TGTGCCAGCAGTTCGCGGACAAGCACACCCCTCCACTTT.

The table lists this clone with a count of one. CDR3 DNA: TGTGCCAGCAGGCAGGGGGCTAATGAAAAACTGTTTTTT. It codes for CASRQGANEKLFF. The J gene is TRBJ1-4, the V gene TRBV12-3 or TRBV12-4; 7 nucleotides agree with TRBD1. Unmatched junction bases numbered 1, after V lost 6 bases and J lost 3 bases. This CDR3 spans 13 amino acids.

The CDR3 region is CAWSWGTGGNQPQHF. Here the CDR3 DNA reads TGTGCCTGGAGTTGGGGGACAGGGGGCAATCAGCCCCAGCATTTT. V is TRBV30 and J is TRBJ1-5, with TRBD1 matching over 10 bases. Trimming removed 2 bases from V and 2 bases from J; junction bases left unmatched: 3. CDR1 is GTSNPN, CDR2 SVGIG, per germline (reference sequence). The CDR3 has 15 amino acids.

In nucleotides, the CDR3 is TGTGCCAGCAGTTCCTTCACAGGGGATGAGGATGAAAAACTGTTTTTT. Protein product: CASSSFTGDEDEKLFF. This sequence joins TRBV6-5 and TRBJ1-4; 7 bases agree with TRBD1. The trim removed 4 bases at V and 6 bases at J, leaving 11 bases unmatched. CDR3 size: 16 residues. Germline loops: CDR1 MNHEY, CDR2 SVGAGI.

This chain joins TRBV5-1 and TRBJ2-6; no definite D call. With 2 bases removed from V and 3 bases from J, the gap between germline ends came to 9 bases. CDR1 is SGHRS, CDR2 YFSETQ, per germline. The CDR3 covers 15 residues. The CDR3, as DNA: TGCGCCAGCAGCTTAACATCGAGTGGGGCCAACGTCCTGACTTTC. Protein: CASSLTSSGANVLTF.

The chain is built from TRBV5-6 and TRBJ2-7; the match to TRBD1 covers 9 bases. Per germline, CDR1 SGHDT and CDR2 YYEEEE. V lost 4 bases, J lost 3 bases, and 17 bases stayed unmatched. The CDR3 consists of 18 residues. The CDR3 DNA reads as TGTGCCAGCAGCCTAGGGACAGGGAACCCCCTGAATTACTACGAGCAGTACTTC. It is translated as CASSLGTGNPLNYYEQYF.

Only one count was recorded for this clone. The chain recombines TRBV6-5 with TRBJ2-5; D not resolved. Germline V gives CDR1 MNHEY, CDR2 SVGAGI. V was trimmed by 6 bases and J by 2 bases, leaving 13 bases between them. The CDR3 consists of 14 residues. As DNA, the CDR3 is TGTGCCAGCAGAAGCCCGGGTATACAAGAGACCCAGTACTTC. This gives the protein CASRSPGIQETQYF.

V usage is TRBV7-8 and J usage is TRBJ1-5, with unresolved D. The CDR3 totals 16 residues. Trimming took off 0 bases at V and 5 bases at J, with 14 bases between the two ends. Per germline, CDR1 SGHVS and CDR2 FQNEAQ. CDR3 bases: TGTGCCAGCAGCTTAGCGGGGAGACTTGGGGATCAGCCCCAGCATTTT. Protein: CASSLAGRLGDQPQHF. The variable domain in full, with the rest retrieved from reference TRBV7-8 and TRBJ1-5, is GAGVSQSPRYKVAKRGQDVALRCDPISGHVSLFWYQQALGQGPEFLTYFQNEAQLDKSGLPSDRFFAERPEGSVSTLKIQRTQQEDSAVYLCASSLAGRLGDQPQHFGDGTRLSIL.

This chain links TRBV30 with TRBJ2-3; 12 nucleotides agree with TRBD1. With V trimmed by 8 bases and J by 7 bases, 7 bases remained unmatched. The CDR3 sequence is 13 residues long. Germline V CDR1 and CDR2: GTSNPN, SVGIG (reference sequence). CDR3 sequence reads: CAGGGQGAYTQYF. In DNA form, the CDR3 reads TGTGCCGGGGGGGGACAGGGGGCTTATACGCAGTATTTT.

Only one count was recorded for this clone. The chain is built from TRBV7-8 and TRBJ2-1; no clear D. This CDR3 has 15 residues. The ends were cut back, 5 bases at V and 0 bases at J, with 11 bases in the middle. Germline V gene lookup returns CDR1 SGHVS and CDR2 FQNEAQ. In nucleotides, the CDR3 is TGTGCCAGCAGCCTCGGGCGCGACTCCTACAATGAGCAGTTCTTC. Protein product: CASSLGRDSYNEQFF. Full variable domain (remainder filled in from reference TRBV7-8 and TRBJ2-1): GAGVSQSPRYKVAKRGQDVALRCDPISGHVSLFWYQQALGQGPEFLTYFQNEAQLDKSGLPSDRFFAERPEGSVSTLKIQRTQQEDSAVYLCASSLGRDSYNEQFFGPGTRLTVL.

Only a few counts were recorded for this clone. The chain uses TRBV6-1 and TRBJ2-2; 9 bases agree with TRBD2. This CDR3 has 19 residues. Trimming took 2 bases from V and 6 from J; bases not matched to a gene: 16. Germline CDR1 is MNHNS and CDR2 is SASEGT. The CDR3 DNA reads as TGTGCCAGCAGTGAACTCTTGCCTAGCGGGGTAGGGGTCGCCGGGGAGCTGTTTTTT. Its protein product is CASSELLPSGVGVAGELFF.

The chain has TRBV5-1 and TRBJ2-1, with TRBD1 identical over 10 bases. This CDR3 has 17 residues. Germline V lookup: CDR1 SGHRS, CDR2 YFSETQ. V lost 4 bases, J lost 6 bases, and 13 bases stayed unmatched. The CDR3: CASSATTRDRGSNEQFF. DNA of the CDR3: TGCGCCAGCAGCGCAACTACCCGGGACAGGGGAAGCAATGAGCAGTTCTTC.

V and J are TRBV28 and TRBJ2-1; 7 bases align to TRBD1. CDR1 MDHEN and CDR2 SYDVKM come from the germline V gene. The CDR3 consists of 15 residues. The ends lost 6 bases at V and 0 bases at J; junction bases unmatched: 5. The CDR3 is CASRQTGSSYNEQFF. CDR3 bases: TGTGCCAGCAGACAGACAGGGAGCTCCTACAATGAGCAGTTCTTC.